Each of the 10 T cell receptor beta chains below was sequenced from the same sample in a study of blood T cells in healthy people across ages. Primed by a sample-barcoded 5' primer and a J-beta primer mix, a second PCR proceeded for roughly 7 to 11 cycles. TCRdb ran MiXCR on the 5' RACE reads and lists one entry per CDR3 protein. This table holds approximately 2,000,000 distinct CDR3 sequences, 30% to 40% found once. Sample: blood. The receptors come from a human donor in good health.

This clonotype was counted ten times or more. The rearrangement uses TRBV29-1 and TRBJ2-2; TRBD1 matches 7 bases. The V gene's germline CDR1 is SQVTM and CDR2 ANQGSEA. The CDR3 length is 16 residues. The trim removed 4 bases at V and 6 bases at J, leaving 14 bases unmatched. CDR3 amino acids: CSVGGRGQADPGELFF. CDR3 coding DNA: TGCAGCGTTGGCGGCCGAGGACAGGCCGACCCCGGGGAGCTGTTTTTT.

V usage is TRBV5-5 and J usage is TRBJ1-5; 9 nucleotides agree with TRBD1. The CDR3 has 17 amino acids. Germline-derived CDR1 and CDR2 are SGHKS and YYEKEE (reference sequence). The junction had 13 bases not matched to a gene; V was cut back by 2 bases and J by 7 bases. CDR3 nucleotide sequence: TGTGCCAGCAGCTTAGGAAGCAACACAGGGGGCTGGCAGCCCCAGCATTTT. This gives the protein CASSLGSNTGGWQPQHF.

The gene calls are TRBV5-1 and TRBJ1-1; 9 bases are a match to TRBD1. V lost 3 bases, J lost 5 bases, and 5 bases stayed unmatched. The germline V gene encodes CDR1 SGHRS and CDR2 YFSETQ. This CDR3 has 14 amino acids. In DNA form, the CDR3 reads TGCGCCAGCAGCTCTCGGGGACAGGGTACTGAAGCTTTCTTT. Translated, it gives CASSSRGQGTEAFF. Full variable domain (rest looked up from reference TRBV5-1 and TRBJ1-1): KAGVTQTPRYLIKTRGQQVTLSCSPISGHRSVSWYQQTPGQGLQFLFEYFSETQRNKGNFPGRFSGRQFSNSRSEMNVSTLELGDSALYLCASSSRGQGTEAFFGQGTRLTVV.

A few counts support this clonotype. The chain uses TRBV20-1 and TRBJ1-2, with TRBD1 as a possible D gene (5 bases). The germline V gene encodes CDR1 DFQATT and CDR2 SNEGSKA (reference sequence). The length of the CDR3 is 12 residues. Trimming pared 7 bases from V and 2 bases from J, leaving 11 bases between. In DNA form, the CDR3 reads TGCAGTGGCCAGGGAGGAAACTATGGCTACACCTTC. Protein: CSGQGGNYGYTF.

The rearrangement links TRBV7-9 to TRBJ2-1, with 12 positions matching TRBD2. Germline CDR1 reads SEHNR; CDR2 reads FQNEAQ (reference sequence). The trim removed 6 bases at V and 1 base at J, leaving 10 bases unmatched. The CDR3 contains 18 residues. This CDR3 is CASSSRTSGESSYNEQFF. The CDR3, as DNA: TGTGCCAGCAGTTCCCGGACTAGCGGGGAAAGTTCCTACAATGAGCAGTTCTTC.

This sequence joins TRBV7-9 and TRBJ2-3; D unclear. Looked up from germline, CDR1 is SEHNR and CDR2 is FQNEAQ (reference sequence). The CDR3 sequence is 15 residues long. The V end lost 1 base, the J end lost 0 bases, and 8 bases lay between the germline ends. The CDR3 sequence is CASSLVQASTDTQYF. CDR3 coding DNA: TGTGCCAGCAGCTTAGTTCAAGCGAGCACAGATACGCAGTATTTT.

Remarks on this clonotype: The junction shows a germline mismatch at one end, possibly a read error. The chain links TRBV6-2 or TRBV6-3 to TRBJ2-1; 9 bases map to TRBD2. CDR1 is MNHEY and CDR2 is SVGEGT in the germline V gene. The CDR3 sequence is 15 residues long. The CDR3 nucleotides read TGTGCCAGCAATTACTGGCTAGCGGGGCGCAATGAGCAGTTCTTC. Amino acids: CASNYWLAGRNEQFF.

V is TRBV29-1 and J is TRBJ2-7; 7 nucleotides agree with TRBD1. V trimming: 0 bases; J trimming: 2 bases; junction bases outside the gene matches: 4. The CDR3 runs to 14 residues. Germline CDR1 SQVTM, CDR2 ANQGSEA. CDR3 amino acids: CSVEEGTVPYEQYF. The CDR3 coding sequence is TGCAGCGTTGAAGAAGGGACAGTCCCCTACGAGCAGTACTTC.

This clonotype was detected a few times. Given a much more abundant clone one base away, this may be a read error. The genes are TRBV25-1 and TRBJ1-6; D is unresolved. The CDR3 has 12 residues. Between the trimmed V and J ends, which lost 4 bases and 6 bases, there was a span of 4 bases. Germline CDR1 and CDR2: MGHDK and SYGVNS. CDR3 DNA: TGTGCCAGCAGTGTCGCTAATTCACCCCTCCACTTT. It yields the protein CASSVANSPLHF.

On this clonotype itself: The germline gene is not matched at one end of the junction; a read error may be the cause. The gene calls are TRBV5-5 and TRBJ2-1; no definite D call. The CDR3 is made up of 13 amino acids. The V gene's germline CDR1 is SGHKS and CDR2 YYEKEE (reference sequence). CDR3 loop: CASFVGPYDEQFF. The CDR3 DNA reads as TGTGCCAGCTTTGTGGGTCCCTACGATGAGCAGTTCTTC.